A single sample gave rise to the 18 T cell receptor beta chains below, sequenced in a study of T-cell memory formation after mild COVID-19. Using its own MiXCR run on the 5' RACE reads, TCRdb lists one record per CDR3 protein. Of around 320,000 distinct CDR3 sequences listed, around 19% are singletons. The sequencing sample was made of PBMCs or a T cell subset sorted from them (not recorded which). Source of these receptors: a man aged 18 to 30 who had mild COVID-19 (a few samples of this study predate the infection). Cell type and time point are not known.

The sample holds many counts of this clonotype. The rearrangement uses TRBV12-3 or TRBV12-4 and TRBJ1-1; 8 bases are a match to TRBD1. The CDR3 has 15 amino acids. V lost 2 bases and J lost 2; bases outside the gene matches: 4. CDR3 sequence: CASSLQGAGNTEAFF. CDR3 nucleotide sequence: TGTGCCAGCAGTTTACAGGGGGCAGGAAACACTGAAGCTTTCTTT.

This clonotype was detected a few times. CDR3 protein: CAGGGSREQFF. CDR3 sequence (DNA): TGTGCCGGCGGGGGTTCGAGGGAGCAGTTCTTC. This chain joins TRBV7-9 and TRBJ2-1; 7 bases are shared with TRBD2. CDR1 is SEHNR and CDR2 is FQNEAQ in the germline V gene (reference sequence). The CDR3 loop spans 11 amino acids. The V and J ends lost 11 bases and 10 bases, in that order; junction bases with no gene match: 8. Complete variable domain (other parts from reference TRBV7-9 and TRBJ2-1): DTGVSQNPRHKITKRGQNVTFRCDPISEHNRLYWYRQTLGQGPEFLTYFQNEAQLEKSRLLSDRFSAERPKGSFSTLEIQRTEQGDSAMYLCAGGGSREQFFGPGTRLTVL.

This clonotype was counted a few times. CDR3 sequence: CASSFLRGSDTQYF. CDR3 sequence (DNA): TGTGCCAGCAGTTTTCTAAGGGGTTCGGATACGCAGTATTTT. V usage is TRBV27 and J usage is TRBJ2-3; tentative D call: TRBD1 (5 bases). This CDR3 is built from 14 residues. Trimming took 3 bases from V and 6 from J, leaving 13 bases between them. Germline CDR1 MNHEY, CDR2 SMNVEV (reference sequence).

The CDR3 DNA reads as TGCAGATGGGGGCGACGATTGACTGAAGCTTTCTTT. Translating gives CRWGRRLTEAFF. V gene TRBV20-1 combines with J gene TRBJ1-1; D may be TRBD1 (6 bases). The germline CDR1 and CDR2 sequences are DFQATT and SNEGSKA (reference sequence). CDR3 length: 12 amino acids.

The V call is TRBV5-1, the J call TRBJ1-3; D call uncertain. V shed 4 bases and J shed 1 base, with 15 bases lying between them. The germline CDR1 and CDR2 sequences are SGHRS and YFSETQ. This CDR3 contains 16 residues. The CDR3 nucleotides read TGCGCCAGCAGCCCGGTTATCGGCTTTTCTGGAAACACCATATATTTT. Translation gives CASSPVIGFSGNTIYF.

The chain carries TRBV20-1 and TRBJ2-5; weak D call: TRBD2 (6 bases). This CDR3 is built from 14 residues. Per germline, CDR1 DFQATT and CDR2 SNEGSKA (reference sequence). Deletions cut 2 bases from V and 5 bases from J, with 15 bases between. In DNA, the CDR3 is TGCAGTGCTAGAAGCGTGGAGGGGCGGGAGACCCAGTACTTC. It yields the protein CSARSVEGRETQYF.

The chain joins TRBV18 to TRBJ1-4; no clear D gene. The germline V gene has CDR1 KGHSH and CDR2 LQKENI. The CDR3 is 14 amino acids. V shed 3 bases and J shed 6 bases, with 11 bases lying between them. This CDR3 reads CASSPAVAHEKLFF. CDR3 coding DNA: TGTGCCAGCTCACCCGCGGTAGCCCATGAAAAACTGTTTTTT.

The chain links TRBV11-3 to TRBJ1-4; D not resolved. The germline V gene encodes CDR1 SGHNT and CDR2 YENEEA. V gave up 3 bases and J gave up 8 bases, with 13 bases separating them. This CDR3 comprises 14 residues. The CDR3 nucleotides are TGTGCCAGCAGCTTTTGGCAGGAGGAGGAAAAACTGTTTTTT. Amino acids: CASSFWQEEEKLFF.

The rearrangement joins TRBV10-1 to TRBJ2-4, with 8 bases that match TRBD2. Per the germline V gene, CDR1 is WNHNN and CDR2 is SYGVQD (reference sequence). The CDR3 spans 15 residues. V shed 0 bases, J shed 5 bases, and the junction held 3 bases outside the gene matches. The CDR3 sequence is CASSESVGGENIQYF. For the CDR3, the DNA is TGCGCCAGCAGTGAGTCGGTCGGGGGGGAAAACATTCAGTACTTC.

This clonotype was detected a few times. This chain joins TRBV12-3 or TRBV12-4 and TRBJ2-1; D perhaps matches TRBD2 (6 bases). Trimming left V 1 base short and J 3 bases short, with 13 bases between. The CDR3 extends over 16 amino acids. The CDR3 spells CASSLGPGEFYNEQFF. DNA for the CDR3: TGTGCCAGCAGTTTAGGGCCGGGGGAATTCTACAATGAGCAGTTCTTC.

This rearrangement joins TRBV5-1 to TRBJ1-1; D is unresolved. CDR1 and CDR2 (germline): SGHRS, YFSETQ. This CDR3 spans 15 amino acids. V gave up 0 bases and J gave up 3 bases, with 12 bases separating them. The CDR3 DNA reads as TGCGCCAGCAGCTTGGATCCTCTCGAGCACACTGAAGCTTTCTTT. Protein sequence: CASSLDPLEHTEAFF.

The rearrangement links TRBV28 to TRBJ1-2; unclear D gene. Trimming removed 5 bases from V and 5 bases from J, with 18 bases in between. CDR3 length: 15 amino acids. Germline V lookup: CDR1 MDHEN, CDR2 SYDVKM. In DNA form, the CDR3 reads TGTGCCAGCAGTCGGTCTTTACTAGCCCCGTATGGCTACACCTTC. Translating it yields CASSRSLLAPYGYTF.

The chain has TRBV29-1 and TRBJ1-4; perhaps TRBD1 as D (6 bases). Trimming pared 6 bases from V and 4 bases from J, leaving 18 bases between. Per the germline V gene, CDR1 is SQVTM and CDR2 is ANQGSEA. This CDR3 has 15 residues. The CDR3 bases are TGCAGCGTCGCGACGGACAGAACGTATAATGAAAAACTGTTTTTT. Amino acid sequence: CSVATDRTYNEKLFF.

This clonotype was found once. The CDR3, as DNA: TGTGCCAGCAGCTGGGAACCGGGACAGGGACCCAGCGAGCAGTACTTC. The encoded protein is CASSWEPGQGPSEQYF. The J gene is TRBJ2-7, the V gene TRBV11-2; 9 bases are shared with TRBD1. CDR1 is SGHAT, CDR2 FQNNGV, per germline. There are 16 residues in the CDR3. The junction had 13 bases not matched to a gene; V was cut back by 4 bases and J by 6 bases.

The V call is TRBV24-1, the J call TRBJ1-1; D is uncertain. Trimming took 6 bases from V and 6 from J, leaving 10 bases between them. The CDR3 extends over 12 amino acids. CDR1 and CDR2 (germline): KGHDR, SFDVKD. The CDR3 nucleotides read TGTGCCACCAGTACACCGGGTTCTGAAGCTTTCTTT. Protein sequence: CATSTPGSEAFF.

The chain couples TRBV24-1 to TRBJ1-2, with unresolved D. Germline CDR1 reads KGHDR; CDR2 reads SFDVKD. CDR3 size: 9 residues. Trimming took 9 bases from V and 3 from J, leaving 1 base between them. The CDR3 nucleotides are TGTGCCACCCACTATGGCTACACCTTC. This gives the protein CATHYGYTF.

The chain employs TRBV3-1 and TRBJ2-3, with TRBD2 identical over 9 bases. CDR1 is LGHDT, CDR2 YNNKEL, per germline (reference sequence). This CDR3 comprises 16 residues. The V gene end was trimmed by 5 bases and the J gene end by 2 bases; junction bases not matched to a gene: 8. CDR3 sequence reads: CASSSLAGVLTDTQYF. The CDR3 coding sequence is TGTGCCAGCAGCTCCTTAGCGGGGGTCCTCACAGATACGCAGTATTTT.

The chain combines TRBV5-6 with TRBJ2-1; 12 nucleotides line up with TRBD2. The CDR3 length is 16 residues. Germline CDR1 and CDR2: SGHDT and YYEEEE. V lost 4 bases and J lost 4; bases outside the gene matches: 6. The chain's CDR3 is CASSRRTSGEYNEQFF. The CDR3 nucleotides are TGTGCCAGCAGCCGCCGGACTAGCGGGGAATACAATGAGCAGTTCTTC.